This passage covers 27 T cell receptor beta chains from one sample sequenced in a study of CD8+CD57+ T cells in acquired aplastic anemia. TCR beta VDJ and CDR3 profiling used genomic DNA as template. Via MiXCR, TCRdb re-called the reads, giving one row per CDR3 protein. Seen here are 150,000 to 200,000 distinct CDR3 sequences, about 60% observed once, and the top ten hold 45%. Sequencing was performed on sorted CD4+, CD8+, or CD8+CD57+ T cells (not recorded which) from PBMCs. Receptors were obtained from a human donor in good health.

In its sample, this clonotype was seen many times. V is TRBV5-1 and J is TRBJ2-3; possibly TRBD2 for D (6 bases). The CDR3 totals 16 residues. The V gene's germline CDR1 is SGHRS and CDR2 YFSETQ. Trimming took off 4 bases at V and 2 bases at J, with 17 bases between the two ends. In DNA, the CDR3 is TGCGCCAGCAGCCGGCAGGTGGGGGGAATCACAGATACGCAGTATTTT. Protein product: CASSRQVGGITDTQYF.

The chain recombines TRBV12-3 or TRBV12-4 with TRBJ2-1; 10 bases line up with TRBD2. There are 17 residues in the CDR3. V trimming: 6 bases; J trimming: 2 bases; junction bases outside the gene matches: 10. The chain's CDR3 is CASSPRSGGETYNEQFF. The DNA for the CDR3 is TGTGCCAGCAGCCCCCGGAGCGGGGGGGAAACCTACAATGAGCAGTTCTTC.

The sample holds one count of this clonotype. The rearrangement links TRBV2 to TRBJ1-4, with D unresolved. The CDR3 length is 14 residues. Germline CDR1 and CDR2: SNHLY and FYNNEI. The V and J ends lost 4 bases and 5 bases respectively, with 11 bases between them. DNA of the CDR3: TGTGCCAGCAGTGTCCGGGCCCTGAATGAAAAACTGTTTTTT. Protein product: CASSVRALNEKLFF.

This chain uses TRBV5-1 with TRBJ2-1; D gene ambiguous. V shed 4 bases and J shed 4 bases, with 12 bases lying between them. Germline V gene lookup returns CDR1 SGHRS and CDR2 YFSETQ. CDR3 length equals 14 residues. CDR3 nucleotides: TGCGCCAGCAGCAGACAACAGCAGTACAATGAGCAGTTCTTC. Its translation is CASSRQQQYNEQFF.

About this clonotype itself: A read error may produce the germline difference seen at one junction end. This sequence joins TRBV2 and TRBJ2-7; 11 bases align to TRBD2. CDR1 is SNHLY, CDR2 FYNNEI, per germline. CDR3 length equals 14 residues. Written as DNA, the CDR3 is TGTGCCGTCACCGGGACTAGCGGTATCTACGAGCAATACTTC. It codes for CAVTGTSGIYEQYF.

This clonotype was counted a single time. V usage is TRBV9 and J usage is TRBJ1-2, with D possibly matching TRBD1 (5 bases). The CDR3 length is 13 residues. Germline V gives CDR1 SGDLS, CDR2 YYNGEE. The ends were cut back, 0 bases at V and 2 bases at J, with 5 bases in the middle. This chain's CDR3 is CASSVGQNYGYTF. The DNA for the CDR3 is TGTGCCAGCAGCGTAGGACAGAACTATGGCTACACCTTC. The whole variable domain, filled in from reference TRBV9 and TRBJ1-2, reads DSGVTQTPKHLITATGQRVTLRCSPRSGDLSVYWYQQSLDQGLQFLIQYYNGEERAKGNILERFSAQQFPDLHSELNLSSLELGDSALYFCASSVGQNYGYTFGSGTRLTVV.

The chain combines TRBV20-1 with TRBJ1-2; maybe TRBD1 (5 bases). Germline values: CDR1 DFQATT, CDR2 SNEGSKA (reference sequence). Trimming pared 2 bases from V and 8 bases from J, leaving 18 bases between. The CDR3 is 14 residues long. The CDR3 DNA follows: TGCAGTGCTAGATTCCGGGACGGCAATGGCGGCTACACCTTC. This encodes CSARFRDGNGGYTF.

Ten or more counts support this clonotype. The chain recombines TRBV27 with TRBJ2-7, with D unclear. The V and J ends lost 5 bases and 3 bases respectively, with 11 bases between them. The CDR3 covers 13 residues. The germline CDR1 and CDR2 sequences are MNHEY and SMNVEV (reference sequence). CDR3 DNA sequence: TGTGCCAGCAGTCTTCGACCCGTCTACGAGCAGTACTTC. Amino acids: CASSLRPVYEQYF.

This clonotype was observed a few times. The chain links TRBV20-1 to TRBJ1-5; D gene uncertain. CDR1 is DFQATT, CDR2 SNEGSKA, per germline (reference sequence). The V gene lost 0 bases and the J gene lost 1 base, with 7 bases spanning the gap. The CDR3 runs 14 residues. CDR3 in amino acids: CSARDGSSNQPQHF. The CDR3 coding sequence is TGCAGTGCTAGAGATGGGTCAAGCAATCAGCCCCAGCATTTT.

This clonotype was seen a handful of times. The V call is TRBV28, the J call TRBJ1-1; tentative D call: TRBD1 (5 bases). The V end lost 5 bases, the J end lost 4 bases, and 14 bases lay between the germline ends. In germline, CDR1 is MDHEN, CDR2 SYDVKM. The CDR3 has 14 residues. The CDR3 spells CASSIGHKGTEAFF. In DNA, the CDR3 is TGTGCCAGCAGTATAGGACATAAGGGCACTGAAGCTTTCTTT.

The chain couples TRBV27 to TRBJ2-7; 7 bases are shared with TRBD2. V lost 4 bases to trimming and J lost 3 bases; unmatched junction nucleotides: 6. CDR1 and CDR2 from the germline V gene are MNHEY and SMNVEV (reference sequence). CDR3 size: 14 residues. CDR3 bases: TGTGCCAGCAGTTCCCACGGGGGGAACTACGAGCAGTACTTC. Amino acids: CASSSHGGNYEQYF.

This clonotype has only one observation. CDR3 coding DNA: TGCGCCAGCAGCCTGACGGAGCTCAGGGTGCAGTACTTC. The encoded protein is CASSLTELRVQYF. The chain employs TRBV5-1 and TRBJ2-7; a weak D match, TRBD1 (5 bases). Germline V gene lookup returns CDR1 SGHRS and CDR2 YFSETQ. This CDR3 has 13 residues. The V gene lost 4 bases and the J gene lost 9 bases, with 17 bases spanning the gap.

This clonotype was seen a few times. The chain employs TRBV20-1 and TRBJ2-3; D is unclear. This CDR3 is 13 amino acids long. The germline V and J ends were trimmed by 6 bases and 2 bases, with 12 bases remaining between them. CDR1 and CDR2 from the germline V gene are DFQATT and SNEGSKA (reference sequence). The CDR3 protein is CSAQLATTDTQYF. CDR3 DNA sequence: TGCAGTGCCCAACTGGCAACCACAGATACGCAGTATTTT.

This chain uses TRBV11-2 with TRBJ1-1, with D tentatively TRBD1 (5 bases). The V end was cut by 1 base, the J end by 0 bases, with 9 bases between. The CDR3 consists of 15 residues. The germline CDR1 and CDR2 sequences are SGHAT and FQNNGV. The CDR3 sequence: CASSLGQTMNTEAFF. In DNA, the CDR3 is TGTGCCAGCAGCTTAGGACAGACCATGAACACTGAAGCTTTCTTT.

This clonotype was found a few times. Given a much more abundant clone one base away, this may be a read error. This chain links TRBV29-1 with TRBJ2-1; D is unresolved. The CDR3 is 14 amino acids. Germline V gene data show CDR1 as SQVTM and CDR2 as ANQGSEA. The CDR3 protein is CSVESDSPYSEQFF. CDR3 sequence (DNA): TGCAGCGTTGAATCTGATTCACCCTACAGTGAGCAGTTCTTC.

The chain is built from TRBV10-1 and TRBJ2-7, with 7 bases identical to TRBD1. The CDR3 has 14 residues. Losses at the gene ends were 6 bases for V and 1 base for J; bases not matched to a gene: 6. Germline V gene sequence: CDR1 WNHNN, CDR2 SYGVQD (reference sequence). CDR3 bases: TGCGCCAGCAGGGGGACAGACCCTTCCTACGAGCAGTACTTC. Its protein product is CASRGTDPSYEQYF.

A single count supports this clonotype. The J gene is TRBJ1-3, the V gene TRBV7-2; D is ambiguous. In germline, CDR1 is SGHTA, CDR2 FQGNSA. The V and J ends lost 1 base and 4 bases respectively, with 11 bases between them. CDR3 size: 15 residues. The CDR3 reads CASSLGAAAGNTIYF. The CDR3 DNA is TGTGCCAGCAGCTTAGGGGCGGCCGCAGGAAACACCATATATTTT.

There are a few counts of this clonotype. The CDR3 nucleotides read TGTGCCACCAGTGCCATTAGCGGGGGGGCGAATGAGCAGTTCTTC. Its protein is CATSAISGGANEQFF. The chain combines TRBV24-1 with TRBJ2-1, with 11 positions matching TRBD2. This CDR3 region has 15 residues. V shed 5 bases and J 7 bases; nucleotides not matched to a gene: 6. CDR1 is KGHDR, CDR2 SFDVKD, per germline.

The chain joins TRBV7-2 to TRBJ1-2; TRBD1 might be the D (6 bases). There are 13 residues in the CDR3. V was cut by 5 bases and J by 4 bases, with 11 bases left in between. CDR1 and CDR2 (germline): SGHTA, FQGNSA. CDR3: CASSPTGSYGYTF. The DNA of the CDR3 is TGTGCCAGCAGCCCGACAGGTTCCTATGGCTACACCTTC.

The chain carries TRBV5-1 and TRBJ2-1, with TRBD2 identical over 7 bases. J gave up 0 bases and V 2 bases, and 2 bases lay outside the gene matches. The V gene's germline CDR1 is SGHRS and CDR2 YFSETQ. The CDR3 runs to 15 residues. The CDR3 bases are TGCGCCAGCAGCTTACGGGGGGACTCCTACAATGAGCAGTTCTTC. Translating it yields CASSLRGDSYNEQFF.

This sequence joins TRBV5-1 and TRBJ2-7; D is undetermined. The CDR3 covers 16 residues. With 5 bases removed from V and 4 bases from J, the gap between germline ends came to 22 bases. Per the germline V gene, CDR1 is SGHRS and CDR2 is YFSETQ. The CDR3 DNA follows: TGCGCCAGCAGAATAGGGTGGGTCTGTCAGATATACGAGCAGTACTTC. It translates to CASRIGWVCQIYEQYF.

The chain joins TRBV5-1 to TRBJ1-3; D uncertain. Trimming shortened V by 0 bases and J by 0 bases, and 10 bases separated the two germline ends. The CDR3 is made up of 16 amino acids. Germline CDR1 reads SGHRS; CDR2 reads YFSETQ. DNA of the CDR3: TGCGCCAGCAGCTTGGTCGGCGGGAGCTCTGGAAACACCATATATTTT. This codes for CASSLVGGSSGNTIYF.

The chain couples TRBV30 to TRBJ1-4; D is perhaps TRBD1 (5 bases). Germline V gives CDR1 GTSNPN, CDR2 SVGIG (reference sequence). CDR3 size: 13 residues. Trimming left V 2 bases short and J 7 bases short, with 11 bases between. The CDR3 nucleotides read TGTGCCTGGAGTAGGACACTAAGTGAAAAACTGTTTTTT. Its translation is CAWSRTLSEKLFF.

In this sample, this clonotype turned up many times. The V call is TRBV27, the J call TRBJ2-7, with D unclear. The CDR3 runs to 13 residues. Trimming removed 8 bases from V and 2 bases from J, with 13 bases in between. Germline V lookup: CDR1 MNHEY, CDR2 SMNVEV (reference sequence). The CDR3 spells CASAEPLTYEQYF. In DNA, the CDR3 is TGTGCCAGCGCGGAACCATTAACCTACGAGCAGTACTTC.

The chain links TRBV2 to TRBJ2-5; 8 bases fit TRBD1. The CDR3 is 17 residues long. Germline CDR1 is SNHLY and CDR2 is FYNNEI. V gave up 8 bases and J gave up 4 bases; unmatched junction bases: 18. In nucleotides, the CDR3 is TGTGCCAGCTGGGGACCGGGGAGCAGGGGGCGTCGAGAGACCCAGTACTTC. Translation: CASWGPGSRGRRETQYF.

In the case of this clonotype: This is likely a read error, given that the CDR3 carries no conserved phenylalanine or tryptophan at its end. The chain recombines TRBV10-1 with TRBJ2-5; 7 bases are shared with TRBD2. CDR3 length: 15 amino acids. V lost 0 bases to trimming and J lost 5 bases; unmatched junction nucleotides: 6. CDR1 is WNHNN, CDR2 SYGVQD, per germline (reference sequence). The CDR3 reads CASSESAGVGETQYS. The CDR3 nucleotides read TGCGCCAGCAGTGAGTCCGCGGGAGTTGGGGAGACCCAGTACTCC.

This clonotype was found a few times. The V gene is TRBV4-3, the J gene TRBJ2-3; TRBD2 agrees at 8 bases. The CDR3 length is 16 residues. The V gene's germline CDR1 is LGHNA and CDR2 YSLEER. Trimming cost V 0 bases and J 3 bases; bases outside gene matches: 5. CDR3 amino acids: CASSQDRGGLTDTQYF. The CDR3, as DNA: TGCGCCAGCAGCCAAGACCGGGGGGGTTTGACAGATACGCAGTATTTT.